This note documents a single T cell receptor beta chain sequence. No patient had autoimmune disease or received systemic immunosuppression. The sample is drawn from a study of OX40 agonist ivuxolimab in advanced cancers. Germline V gene data show CDR1 as SQVTM and CDR2 as ANQGSEA. The junction had 7 bases not matched to a gene; V was cut back by 5 bases and J by 1 base. This CDR3 comprises 16 residues. TCRdb keeps only in-frame clones here, not all; method: immunoSEQ multiplex PCR. The sample holds 50,000 to 65,000 clones, nearly 95% seen once. Sequenced material: CD4+ or CD8+ T cells sorted from blood, taken in a trial of the OX40 agonist ivuxolimab. The origin of this receptor is an adult with an advanced solid tumor such as melanoma, head and neck, liver or kidney cancer. The J gene is TRBJ2-6, the V gene TRBV29-1; 8 bases agree with TRBD1. CDR3 region: CSVPGQGNSGANVLTF. The CDR3, as DNA: TGCAGCGTTCCCGGACAGGGCAATTCTGGGGCCAACGTCCTGACTTTC. The full variable domain, its missing parts supplied by reference TRBV29-1 and TRBJ2-6, is SAVISQKPSRDICQRGTSLTIQCQVDSQVTMMFWYRQQPGQSLTLIATANQGSEATYESGFVIDKFPISRPNLTFSTLTVSNMSPEDSSIYLCSVPGQGNSGANVLTFGAGSRLTVL.